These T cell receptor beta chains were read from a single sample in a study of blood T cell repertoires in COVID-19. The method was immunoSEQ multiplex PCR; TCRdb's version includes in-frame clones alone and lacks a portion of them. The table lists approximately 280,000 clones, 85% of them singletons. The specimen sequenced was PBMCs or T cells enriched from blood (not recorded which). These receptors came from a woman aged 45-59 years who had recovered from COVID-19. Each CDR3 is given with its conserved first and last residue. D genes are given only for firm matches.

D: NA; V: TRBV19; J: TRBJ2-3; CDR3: CANPLSSLRADTQYF
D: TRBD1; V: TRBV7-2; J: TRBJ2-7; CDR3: CASRLGQGAGEQYF
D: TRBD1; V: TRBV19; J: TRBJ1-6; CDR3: CASSPPGTGATLHF
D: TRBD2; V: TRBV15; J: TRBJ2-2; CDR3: CATSTSGAGTGELFF
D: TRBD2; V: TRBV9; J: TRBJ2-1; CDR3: CASSLTLAGSNEQFF
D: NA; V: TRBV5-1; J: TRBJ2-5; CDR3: CASSLAGIGAGAQYF
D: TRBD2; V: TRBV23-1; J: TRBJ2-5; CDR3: CASRQLQGGETQYF
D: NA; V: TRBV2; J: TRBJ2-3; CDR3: CASSTVDTQYF
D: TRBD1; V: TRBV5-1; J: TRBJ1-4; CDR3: CASSTGTGKEKLFF
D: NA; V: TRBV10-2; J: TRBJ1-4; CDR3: CASSEDRTNEKLFF
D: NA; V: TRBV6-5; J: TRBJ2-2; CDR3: CASPGQSNTGELFF
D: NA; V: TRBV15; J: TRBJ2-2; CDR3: CATSRDRGNTGELFF
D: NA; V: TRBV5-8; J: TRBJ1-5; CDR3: CASSPQQGKFPYSNQPQHF
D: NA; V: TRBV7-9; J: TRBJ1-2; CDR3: CASSSARAGGYTF
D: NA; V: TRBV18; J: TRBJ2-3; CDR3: CASSPREAFTDTQYF
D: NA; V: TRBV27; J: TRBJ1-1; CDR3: CASSWGGMNTEAFF
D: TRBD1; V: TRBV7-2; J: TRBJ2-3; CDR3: CASSNAGQETDTQYF
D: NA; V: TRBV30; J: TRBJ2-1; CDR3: CAWSLVGLGTNEQFF
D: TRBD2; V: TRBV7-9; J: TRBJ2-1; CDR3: CASSFGGIAGEVNEQFF
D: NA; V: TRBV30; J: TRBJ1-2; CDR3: CAWSRPGGGDGYTF
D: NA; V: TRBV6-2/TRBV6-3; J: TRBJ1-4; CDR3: CASSYGQRQGEKLFF
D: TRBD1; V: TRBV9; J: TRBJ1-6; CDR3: CASSFGQGASNSPLHF
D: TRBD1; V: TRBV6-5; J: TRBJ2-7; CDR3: CASSERTGRIYEQYF
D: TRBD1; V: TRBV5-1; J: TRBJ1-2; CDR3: CASSLDTGAYGYTF
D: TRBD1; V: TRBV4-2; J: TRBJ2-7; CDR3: CASSPQGYDEQYF
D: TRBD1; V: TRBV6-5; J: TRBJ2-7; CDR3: CASSSLGTGRVWQYF
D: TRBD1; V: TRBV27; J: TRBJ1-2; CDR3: CASRRQGAAHSNYGYTF
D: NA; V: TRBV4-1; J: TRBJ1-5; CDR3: CASSQAGGGYQPQHF
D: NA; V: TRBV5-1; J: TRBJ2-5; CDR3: CASSQDSLRQETQYF
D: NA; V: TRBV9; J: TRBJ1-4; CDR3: CASSRYNEKLFF
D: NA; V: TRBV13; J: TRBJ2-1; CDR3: CASSFAGSFSYNEQFF
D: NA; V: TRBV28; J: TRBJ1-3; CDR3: CASSFWVPGEVYGNTIYF
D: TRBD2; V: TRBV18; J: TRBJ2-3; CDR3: CASSPNGGYTDTQYF
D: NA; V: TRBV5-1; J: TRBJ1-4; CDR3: CASSLGSPGDEKLFF
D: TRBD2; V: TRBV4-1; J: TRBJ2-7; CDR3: CASSQDPGLAGRAGYEQYF
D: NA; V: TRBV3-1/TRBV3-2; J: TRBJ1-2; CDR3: CASSQEYGYYGYTF
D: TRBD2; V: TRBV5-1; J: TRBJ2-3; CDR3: CASHLAGDSDTQYF
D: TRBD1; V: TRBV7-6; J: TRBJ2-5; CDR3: CASSSSTGWETQYF
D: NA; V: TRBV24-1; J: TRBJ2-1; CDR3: CATSDLWGDEQFF
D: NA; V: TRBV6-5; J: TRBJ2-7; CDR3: CASDTGRYLHYEQYF
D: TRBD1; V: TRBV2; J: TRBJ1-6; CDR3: CASSPTGTAYSPLHF
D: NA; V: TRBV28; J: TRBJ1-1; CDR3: CASSPLEGRRNTEAFF
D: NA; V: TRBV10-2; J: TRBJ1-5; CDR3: CASSEFHRDGNQPQHF
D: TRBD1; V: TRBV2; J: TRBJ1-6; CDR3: CASKVRTGRNYNSPLHF
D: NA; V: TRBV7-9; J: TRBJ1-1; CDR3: CASSLHMNTEAFF
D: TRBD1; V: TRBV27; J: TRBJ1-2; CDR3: CASSLSPYSDRGRVNYGYTF
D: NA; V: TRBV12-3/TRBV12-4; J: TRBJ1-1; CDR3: CASSLRGTPEAFF
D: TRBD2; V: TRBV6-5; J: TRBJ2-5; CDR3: CARGGKRAEETQYF
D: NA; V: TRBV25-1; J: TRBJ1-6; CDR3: CASSFRLQGNSPLHF
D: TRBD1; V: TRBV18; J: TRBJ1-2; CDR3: CASADRAASSFVGYTF
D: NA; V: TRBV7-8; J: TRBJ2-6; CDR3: CASSLTELPNVLTF
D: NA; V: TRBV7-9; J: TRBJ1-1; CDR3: CASSFSGLEAFF
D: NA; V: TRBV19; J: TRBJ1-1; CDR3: CASSRGQLNTEAFF
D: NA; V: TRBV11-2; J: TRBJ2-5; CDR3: CASSLDILETQYF
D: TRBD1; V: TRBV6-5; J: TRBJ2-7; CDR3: CASSSGTGGGEQYF